One TCR beta chain is described in this entry. The germline gives CDR1 SEHNR, CDR2 FQNEAQ (reference sequence). V was pared by 2 bases and J by 10 bases, with 7 bases of the junction left unmatched. This CDR3 contains 14 residues. Use of 60 Vbeta and 13 Jbeta primers characterized the PCR. Assay used: immunoSEQ multiplex PCR; TCRdb lists only in-frame clones, some missing. The profile shows some 150,000 clones, 75% to 85% of them singletons. The sample comes from a study of cytomegalovirus exposure and HLA in healthy donors. The chain recombines TRBV7-9 with TRBJ2-1, with 8 bases aligning to TRBD1. The sample was PBMCs. The clonotype was recovered from a man in his fifties or sixties in good health and CMV-seropositive. CDR3 region: CASSLSRGLREQFF. The CDR3 DNA sequence: TGTGCCAGCAGCTTATCCAGGGGGCTACGGGAGCAGTTCTTC.